A selection of T cell receptor beta chains follows, all from one sample in a study of T-cell reconstitution after alpha-beta-depleted transplantation in children. A single record per CDR3 protein comes from TCRdb applying MiXCR to the PCR reads. The sample holds 450,000 to 600,000 distinct CDR3 sequences; around 19% are singletons and the top ten take around 3.3%. The starting material was PBMCs from the stem cell graft donor, obtained from the stem cell graft. The receptors shown here come from a human donor who donated a stem cell graft to a child with acute lymphoblastic leukemia. CDR3s include the opening cysteine and the closing phenylalanine or tryptophan. The D gene is left open where the match is weak. Clone size is not always given. Where it is, it says once, few, many or a class for expanded clones.

d_gene	v_gene	abundance	j_gene	CDR3aa	CDR3nt
NA	TRBV5-1	NA	TRBJ2-1	CASSSDSQLNEQFF	TGCGCCAGCAGCTCGGACAGCCAACTCAATGAGCAGTTCTTC
NA	TRBV9	many	TRBJ1-1	CASSPRNTEAFF	TGTGCCAGCAGCCCCCGGAACACTGAAGCTTTCTTT
TRBD2	TRBV5-1	few	TRBJ2-7	CASRASGRSYEQYF	TGCGCCAGCAGGGCTAGCGGGAGGTCCTACGAGCAGTACTTC
NA	TRBV18	NA	TRBJ1-5	CASSPGRGSNQPQHF	TGTGCCAGCTCACCCGGGAGGGGAAGCAATCAGCCCCAGCATTTT
NA	TRBV19	NA	TRBJ1-5	CASRGEVGNQPQHF	TGTGCCAGCCGTGGGGAGGTCGGGAATCAGCCCCAGCATTTT
TRBD2	TRBV29-1	NA	TRBJ2-3	CSVLLAGRTDTQYF	TGCAGCGTGCTCCTAGCGGGAAGGACAGATACGCAGTATTTT
TRBD1	TRBV5-1	NA	TRBJ1-2	CASSSLGQGPNYGYTF	TGCGCCAGCAGCTCCTTAGGACAGGGGCCGAACTATGGCTACACCTTC
NA	TRBV29-1	NA	TRBJ2-7	CSVELQSGYEQYF	TGCAGCGTCGAACTACAGTCGGGCTACGAGCAGTACTTC
NA	TRBV14	NA	TRBJ2-1	CASSPRLASPEQFF	TGTGCCAGCAGCCCCCGGCTAGCGTCCCCTGAGCAGTTCTTC
NA	TRBV11-1	NA	TRBJ2-3	CASSLGRWGKAGITDTQYF	TGTGCCAGCAGCTTAGGGCGCTGGGGTAAGGCGGGGATCACAGATACGCAGTATTTT
NA	TRBV9	few	TRBJ2-5	CASSERETQYF	TGTGCCAGCAGCGAGAGGGAGACCCAGTACTTC
TRBD1	TRBV5-1	few	TRBJ2-7	CASSKDRGIDEQYF	TGCGCCAGCAGTAAGGACAGGGGGATAGACGAGCAGTACTTC
TRBD1	TRBV29-1	few	TRBJ2-5	CSGYRDRGKETQYF	TGCAGCGGGTACCGGGACAGGGGAAAGGAGACCCAGTACTTC
NA	TRBV7-2	NA	TRBJ2-1	CASSLVVGGHNEQFF	TGTGCCAGCAGCTTGGTGGTGGGCGGCCACAATGAGCAGTTCTTC
NA	TRBV11-2	NA	TRBJ2-2	CASSYTGNTGELFF	TGTGCCAGCAGTTATACAGGGAACACCGGGGAGCTGTTTTTT
NA	TRBV7-6	few	TRBJ1-6	CASSLQGRGNSPLHF	TGTGCCAGCAGCTTGCAGGGGCGCGGAAATTCACCCCTCCACTTT
TRBD2	TRBV12-3/TRBV12-4	NA	TRBJ2-3	CASSLLAGEDTQYF	TGTGCCAGCAGTTTACTAGCGGGAGAAGATACGCAGTATTTT
NA	TRBV7-8	few	TRBJ1-5	CASSLEVNSNQPQHF	TGTGCCAGCAGCTTAGAGGTTAATAGCAATCAGCCCCAGCATTTT
NA	TRBV5-1	many	TRBJ2-4	CASSLDLAKNIQYF	TGTGCCAGCAGTTTAGACCTAGCCAAAAACATTCAGTACTTC
TRBD1	TRBV7-8	few	TRBJ1-1	CASSPERGLTEAFF	TGTGCCAGCAGTCCTGAAAGGGGGCTCACTGAAGCTTTCTTT
TRBD1	TRBV5-1	few	TRBJ1-1	CASSSNDRASAEAFF	TGCGCCAGCAGCTCGAACGACAGGGCCAGCGCTGAAGCTTTCTTT
NA	TRBV24-1	NA	TRBJ1-1	CATSRPLTGNTEAFF	TGTGCCACCAGTCGACCGTTGACGGGTAACACTGAAGCTTTCTTT
TRBD2	TRBV12-3/TRBV12-4	few	TRBJ2-7	CASSFGLGLGAYEQYF	TGTGCCAGCAGTTTTGGTTTGGGACTAGGGGCCTACGAGCAGTACTTC
NA	TRBV15	NA	TRBJ2-7	CATSRDLLSSYEQYF	TGTGCCACCAGCAGAGATTTGCTGAGCTCCTACGAGCAGTACTTC
NA	TRBV12-3/TRBV12-4	NA	TRBJ1-1	CASSPSGPNTEAFF	TGTGCCAGCAGTCCCTCGGGACCTAACACTGAAGCTTTCTTT
NA	TRBV12-3/TRBV12-4	NA	TRBJ1-2	CASRLQGLSGYTF	TGTGCCAGCAGACTACAGGGTTTGTCGGGCTACACCTTC
NA	TRBV11-1	few	TRBJ2-5	CASSQVSGEAQYF	TGTGCCAGCAGCCAGGTCTCCGGGGAGGCCCAGTACTTC
NA	TRBV5-1	few	TRBJ2-6	CASSTGTQFGANVLTF	TGCGCCAGCAGCACCGGGACCCAGTTTGGGGCCAACGTCCTGACTTTC
NA	TRBV9	NA	TRBJ1-2	CASSVPGRANYGYTF	TGTGCCAGCAGCGTGCCGGGTCGAGCTAACTATGGCTACACCTTC
TRBD2	TRBV19	NA	TRBJ2-3	CASSMGLAVSTDTQYF	TGTGCCAGTAGTATGGGGCTAGCGGTAAGCACAGATACGCAGTATTTT
NA	TRBV20-1	few	TRBJ1-1	CSARRWREENTEAFF	TGCAGTGCTAGAAGATGGAGAGAGGAGAACACTGAAGCTTTCTTT
NA	TRBV5-1	NA	TRBJ2-7	CASSPITVVYEQYF	TGCGCCAGCAGCCCGATAACAGTAGTCTACGAGCAGTACTTC
NA	TRBV20-1	few	TRBJ1-2	CSGDGEADGYTF	TGCAGTGGCGACGGGGAGGCCGATGGCTACACCTTC
NA	TRBV20-1	NA	TRBJ2-5	CSASDLVFQETQYF	TGCAGTGCTAGCGACTTAGTTTTCCAAGAGACCCAGTACTTC
TRBD2	TRBV4-1	few	TRBJ2-1	CASSHVSGRALNEQFF	TGCGCCAGCAGCCACGTTAGCGGGAGGGCCCTCAATGAGCAGTTCTTC
TRBD1	TRBV29-1	few	TRBJ1-2	CSVEGANGYTF	TGCAGCGTGGAGGGGGCGAACGGCTACACCTTC
NA	TRBV10-3	NA	TRBJ2-7	CAISGGGRSYEQYF	TGTGCCATCAGTGGAGGGGGGCGCTCCTACGAGCAGTACTTC
TRBD1	TRBV20-1	NA	TRBJ1-1	CSAREGTAVFEPTEAFF	TGCAGTGCTAGAGAAGGGACAGCAGTATTTGAACCCACTGAAGCTTTCTTT
NA	TRBV4-1	NA	TRBJ2-3	CASSQSLVLVDTQYF	TGCGCCAGCAGCCAATCTCTCGTTCTTGTCGATACGCAGTATTTT
TRBD2	TRBV3-1	NA	TRBJ2-1	CASSQVGGSRAHEQFF	TGTGCCAGCAGCCAAGTTGGCGGGAGTAGGGCGCATGAGCAGTTCTTC
NA	TRBV18	NA	TRBJ1-3	CASSQGQISGNTIYF	TGTGCCAGCTCGCAAGGGCAGATCTCTGGAAACACCATATATTTT
TRBD2	TRBV24-1	NA	TRBJ2-3	CATSQSRERFSDTQYF	TGTGCCACCAGTCAGTCGCGGGAGAGGTTTTCGGATACGCAGTATTTT
NA	TRBV10-2	few	TRBJ1-5	CASSESGNQPQHF	TGCGCCAGCAGTGAAAGCGGCAATCAGCCCCAGCATTTT
TRBD1	TRBV11-3	few	TRBJ2-2	CASSRQGASNTGELFF	TGTGCCAGCAGCCGTCAGGGGGCTTCGAACACCGGGGAGCTGTTTTTT
NA	TRBV12-5	few	TRBJ2-1	CASGPTGYNEQFF	TGTGCTAGTGGCCCAACGGGTTACAATGAGCAGTTCTTC
NA	TRBV12-3/TRBV12-4	many	TRBJ1-2	CASSLGGGRLGYTF	TGTGCCAGCAGTTTGGGGGGGGGACGATTGGGCTACACCTTC
NA	TRBV20-1	NA	TRBJ2-1	CSYPEADYNEQFF	TGCAGTTACCCCGAGGCTGACTACAATGAGCAGTTCTTC
TRBD1	TRBV6-5	few	TRBJ2-2	CASSYWTGSTGELFF	TGTGCCAGCAGTTACTGGACAGGGTCCACCGGGGAGCTGTTTTTT
NA	TRBV20-1	few	TRBJ2-2	CSAYPTPLGARGELFF	TGCAGTGCTTATCCTACTCCCTTGGGAGCGCGCGGGGAGCTGTTTTTT
TRBD2	TRBV2	NA	TRBJ2-1	CAICPGTSGRNYNEQFF	TGTGCCATCTGCCCTGGGACTAGCGGGAGGAACTACAATGAGCAGTTCTTC
NA	TRBV6-5	NA	TRBJ1-2	CASSYSKADLNYGYTF	TGTGCCAGCAGTTACTCGAAGGCGGATTTAAACTATGGCTACACCTTC
NA	TRBV5-1	few	TRBJ2-3	CASSLFSQGRDTQYF	TGCGCCAGCAGCTTGTTCTCGCAGGGGAGAGATACGCAGTATTTT
TRBD2	TRBV20-1	few	TRBJ2-1	CSARRGGGRAINEQFF	TGCAGTGCTAGGAGGGGTGGCGGGAGGGCCATAAATGAGCAGTTCTTC
NA	TRBV16	few	TRBJ2-7	CASSQSFGGYEQYF	TGTGCCAGCAGCCAATCGTTTGGGGGCTACGAGCAGTACTTC
NA	TRBV18	NA	TRBJ1-1	CASSPPGLLNTEAFF	TGTGCCAGCTCACCACCCGGGCTTTTGAACACTGAAGCTTTCTTT
NA	TRBV6-1	NA	TRBJ1-3	CASRVQASGNTIYF	TGTGCCAGCAGGGTACAGGCCTCTGGAAACACCATATATTTT
TRBD1	TRBV5-5	NA	TRBJ2-7	CASSLDFGTGVNEQYF	TGTGCCAGCAGCTTGGATTTCGGGACAGGGGTAAACGAGCAGTACTTC